The clone carrying this T cell receptor beta chain was observed once. This entry is derived from a study of chemoradiotherapy in HPV16-positive cancers. About the study: Candidate HPV-specific T-cell clones and common TCR motifs came from functional assays in a couple of HPV16-positive patients.

The assay was immunoSEQ multiplex PCR, and TCRdb's table has in-frame clones only and misses some. The sample lists approximately 6,000 clones; 73% were seen once. Samples were taken several times over chemoradiotherapy. Germline assignment: CDR1 MRHNA and CDR2 SNTAGT. The CDR3 spans 15 residues. Losses at the gene ends were 3 bases for V and 6 bases for J; bases not matched to a gene: 3. The gene calls are TRBV6-4 and TRBJ2-1; 12 bases map to TRBD1. Collection of the sample occurred from a patient who underwent chemoradiotherapy. The TCR was taken from a human donor with HPV-associated anogenital cancer. The CDR3 spells CASSDGTGGANEQFF. The DNA of the CDR3 is TGTGCCAGCAGTGATGGGACAGGGGGCGCCAATGAGCAGTTCTTC.